This T cell receptor (beta chain) was captured by sequencing in a study of control samples from healthy donors and cancer patients. The assay was immunoSEQ multiplex PCR, and TCRdb's table has in-frame clones only and misses some. The sample consists of some 150,000 clones, 91% of them appearing once. CDR3 length: 14 amino acids. Germline-derived CDR1 and CDR2 are MDHEN and SYDVKM. The V end lost 3 bases, the J end lost 5 bases, and 13 bases lay between the germline ends. The sample consisted of blood. This sequence originates from a woman aged 25 to 39 in good health. The chain is built from TRBV28 and TRBJ1-1; D gene ambiguous. The CDR3 DNA sequence: TGTGCCAGCAGTTTCCACTCCCCGGTTACTGAAGCTTTCTTT. It codes for CASSFHSPVTEAFF.